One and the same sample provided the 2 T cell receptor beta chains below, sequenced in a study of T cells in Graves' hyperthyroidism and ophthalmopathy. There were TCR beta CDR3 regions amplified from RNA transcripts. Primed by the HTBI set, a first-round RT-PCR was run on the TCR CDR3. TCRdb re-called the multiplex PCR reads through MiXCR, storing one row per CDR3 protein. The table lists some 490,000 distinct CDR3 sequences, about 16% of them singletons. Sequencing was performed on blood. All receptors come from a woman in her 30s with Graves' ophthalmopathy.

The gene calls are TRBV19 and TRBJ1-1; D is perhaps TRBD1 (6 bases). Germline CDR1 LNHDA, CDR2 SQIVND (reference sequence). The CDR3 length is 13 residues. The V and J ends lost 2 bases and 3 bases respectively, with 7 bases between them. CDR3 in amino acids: CASSIQGYTEAFF. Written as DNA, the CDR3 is TGTGCCAGTAGTATACAGGGGTACACTGAAGCTTTCTTT.

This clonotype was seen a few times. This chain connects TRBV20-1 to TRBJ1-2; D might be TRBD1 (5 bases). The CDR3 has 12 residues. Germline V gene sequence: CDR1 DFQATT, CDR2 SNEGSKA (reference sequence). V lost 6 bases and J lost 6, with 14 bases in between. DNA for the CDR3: TGCAGTGCGGACACGGGTGGGAATGGCTACACCTTC. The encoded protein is CSADTGGNGYTF.